Listed below are T cell receptor beta chains from one sample, sequenced in a study of long-term antiretroviral therapy in people with HIV. Here immunoSEQ multiplex PCR was the method, and the copy in TCRdb shows in-frame clones only, minus some. The sample contains fewer than 45,000 clones, 85% to 95% of which appear only once. The sample here was unsorted PBMCs, taken 4.1 years after starting antiretroviral therapy. The receptors derive from a woman between 45 and 60 years old with HIV. Both conserved end residues are part of each CDR3. A D gene is named only where the DNA matches it firmly. Not every row has a clone size; where given, it reads once, few, many or a size class.

>TRBV2|-|TRBD1|TRBJ2-5
CASSEAGRGRRGETQYF
TGTGCCAGCAGTGAAGCGGGCAGGGGGCGTAGGGGAGAGACCCAGTACTTC
>TRBV30|-|TRBD1|TRBJ2-1
CAWDRGSYNEQFF
TGTGCCTGGGACAGGGGCTCCTACAATGAGCAGTTCTTC
>TRBV10-1|-|TRBD1|TRBJ1-5
CASRGQGNQPQHF
TGCGCCAGCAGGGGACAGGGGAATCAGCCCCAGCATTTT
>TRBV7-2|-|-|TRBJ2-7
CASSLEALFEQYF
TGTGCCAGCAGCTTGGAGGCCCTATTCGAGCAGTACTTC
>TRBV9|-|-|TRBJ2-3
CASTHGERLADTQYF
TGTGCCAGCACCCACGGGGAGCGGCTTGCAGATACGCAGTATTTT
>TRBV11-2|-|-|TRBJ1-6
CASSSTSAYNSPLHF
TGTGCCAGCAGCTCCACTTCCGCCTATAATTCACCCCTCCACTTT
>TRBV5-1|-|-|TRBJ2-5
CASSLTVQETQYF
TGCGCCAGCAGCTTGACAGTCCAAGAGACCCAGTACTTC
>TRBV9|-|TRBD1|TRBJ1-5
CASSADRGGVGQPQHF
TGTGCCAGCAGTGCGGACAGGGGGGGAGTTGGCCAGCCCCAGCATTTT
>TRBV11-3|-|-|TRBJ2-2
CASSNKNTGELFF
TGTGCCAGCAGCAACAAGAACACCGGGGAGCTGTTTTTT
>TRBV6-6|-|-|TRBJ2-7
CASSRTGTVYEQYF
TGTGCCAGCAGTCGGACCGGGACCGTCTACGAGCAGTACTTC
>TRBV19|-|TRBD1|TRBJ1-5
CASSTLTGGDQPQHF
TGTGCCAGTAGTACCCTCACAGGGGGCGATCAGCCCCAGCATTTT
>TRBV25-1|-|-|TRBJ2-7
CASSYYYEQYF
TGTGCCAGCAGTTATTACTACGAGCAGTACTTC
>TRBV2|-|-|TRBJ2-7
CASSSPQASRAYEQYF
TGTGCCAGCAGTTCCCCCCAGGCGTCAAGAGCCTACGAGCAGTACTTC
>TRBV7-2|-|TRBD1|TRBJ2-1
CASSGRDRAVYNEQFF
TGTGCCAGCAGCGGCCGGGACAGGGCTGTCTACAATGAGCAGTTCTTC
>TRBV30|-|TRBD2|TRBJ2-5
CAWSVQVGGYQETQYF
TGTGCCTGGAGTGTACAAGTGGGGGGGTACCAAGAGACCCAGTACTTC
>TRBV30|-|-|TRBJ1-6
CACFINSSPLHF
TGTGCCTGCTTTATTAATAGCTCACCCCTCCACTTT
>TRBV2|-|-|TRBJ1-3
CASSYDRRSGNTIYF
TGTGCCAGCAGCTACGACCGCCGCTCTGGAAACACCATATATTTT
>TRBV30|-|-|TRBJ1-2
CAWSGETRLNGYTF
TGTGCCTGGAGTGGGGAGACTCGGTTGAATGGCTACACCTTC
>TRBV7-2|-|-|TRBJ2-5
CASSLAETQYF
TGTGCCAGCAGCTTGGCCGAGACCCAGTACTTC
>TRBV5-6|once|-|TRBJ2-5
CASSLVSRETQYF
TGTGCCAGCAGCTTGGTGTCACGGGAGACCCAGTACTTC
>TRBV28|-|TRBD1|TRBJ1-6
CASRQGRSNSPLHF
TGTGCCAGTCGACAGGGCCGCTCAAATTCACCCCTCCACTTT
>TRBV19|-|-|TRBJ1-1
CAVTRASPNTEAFF
TGTGCCGTCACCAGGGCATCCCCGAACACTGAAGCTTTCTTT
>TRBV15|-|-|TRBJ1-4
CATSTGRTSNEKLFF
TGTGCCACCAGCACCGGACGCACCTCCAATGAAAAACTGTTTTTT
>TRBV19|-|TRBD1|TRBJ1-1
CASTRDRAKNTEAFF
TGTGCCAGTACCAGGGACAGAGCCAAAAACACTGAAGCTTTCTTT
>TRBV7-6|-|TRBD1|TRBJ2-7
CASGGTGRHEQYF
TGTGCCAGCGGGGGGACAGGGAGGCACGAGCAGTACTTC
>TRBV10-3|-|TRBD1|TRBJ2-5
CAISASTGAAVTQYF
TGTGCCATCTCCGCTTCGACAGGGGCCGCGGTGACCCAGTACTTC
>TRBV30|-|TRBD2|TRBJ2-1
CAWSFRGVDNEQFF
TGTGCCTGGAGTTTCCGGGGGGTCGACAATGAGCAGTTCTTC
>TRBV2|few|-|TRBJ1-3
CASSEGQADSGNTIYF
TGTGCCAGCAGTGAAGGACAGGCTGACTCTGGAAACACCATATATTTT
>TRBV5-6|-|-|TRBJ1-1
CASSFFVGTEAFF
TGTGCCAGCAGCTTTTTTGTGGGGACTGAAGCTTTCTTT
>TRBV27|-|TRBD1|TRBJ2-2
CASSFGQGIPGELFF
TGTGCCAGCAGTTTCGGACAGGGAATCCCCGGGGAGCTGTTTTTT
>TRBV4-2|-|TRBD1|TRBJ2-1
CASSQETGEYNEQFF
TGTGCCAGCAGCCAAGAAACAGGGGAGTACAATGAGCAGTTCTTC
>TRBV11-2|-|-|TRBJ2-1
CASSPSINEQFF
TGTGCCAGCAGCCCCAGCATCAATGAGCAGTTCTTC
>TRBV9|-|-|TRBJ2-2
CASSVIGGPGELFF
TGTGCCAGCAGCGTAATCGGGGGCCCCGGGGAGCTGTTTTTT
>TRBV27|-|-|TRBJ2-7
CASSLSESYEQYF
TGTGCCAGCAGTTTATCCGAATCCTACGAGCAGTACTTC
>TRBV4-3|-|-|TRBJ1-3
CASSQDRGLGNTIYF
TGCGCCAGCAGCCAAGATCGGGGGCTTGGAAACACCATATATTTT
>TRBV19|-|TRBD1|TRBJ2-3
CASMDRGTDTQYF
TGTGCCAGCATGGACAGGGGTACAGATACGCAGTATTTT
>TRBV2|-|TRBD1|TRBJ2-7
CASTKTTGTGAEQYF
TGTGCCAGCACCAAGACAACCGGGACAGGGGCCGAGCAGTACTTC
>TRBV6-5|-|TRBD2|TRBJ2-5
CASRRSSGEETQYF
TGTGCCAGCAGGCGATCTAGCGGTGAGGAGACCCAGTACTTC
>TRBV19|-|-|TRBJ1-5
CASSTGMGQPQHF
TGTGCCAGTAGTACAGGGATGGGGCAGCCCCAGCATTTT
>TRBV9|-|TRBD1|TRBJ2-5
CASSVQGAQETQYF
TGTGCCAGCAGCGTCCAGGGGGCTCAAGAGACCCAGTACTTC
>TRBV11-1|-|-|TRBJ2-7
CASSSEDQTPYEQYF
TGTGCCAGCAGCTCCGAGGACCAAACCCCCTACGAGCAGTACTTC
>TRBV7-2|-|-|TRBJ1-2
CASSQRRGTGNYGYTF
TGTGCCAGCAGCCAAAGGCGGGGCACGGGTAACTATGGCTACACCTTC
>TRBV7-2|-|-|TRBJ2-7
CASSQTGRTNEQYF
TGTGCCAGCAGCCAGACAGGGCGGACTAACGAGCAGTACTTC
>TRBV2|once|-|TRBJ1-4
CASRRGGLNEKLFF
TGTGCCAGCAGGAGGGGGGGACTAAATGAAAAACTGTTTTTT
>TRBV19|-|TRBD1|TRBJ1-2
CASAPTGTFVGYGYTF
TGTGCCAGTGCCCCGACAGGGACCTTCGTAGGGTATGGCTACACCTTC
>TRBV9|-|TRBD2|TRBJ2-3
CASSVGAGGLTDTQYF
TGTGCCAGCAGCGTAGGAGCGGGGGGGCTCACAGATACGCAGTATTTT
>TRBV7-3|once|-|TRBJ1-1
CASSSDWNTEAFF
TGTGCCAGCAGCTCGGACTGGAACACTGAAGCTTTCTTT